This record concerns one T cell receptor beta chain sequence. Its antigen has not been determined. No base quality values were provided; no much bigger clone lies one nucleotide off. In the germline V gene, CDR1 corresponds to MDHEN and CDR2 to SYDVKM. Including cysteine and phenylalanine, the CDR3 has 14 amino acids. Just the 42-base CDR3 DNA is kept, in frame starting at base 1. A distance of 10 bases separates the germline ends of V and J, which lose 5 bases and 2 bases respectively. The data stem from a study of PD-1 blockade in classical Hodgkin lymphoma (dated by TCRdb to about 2020). Concerning the study at large: The study used TCR beta sequencing and CyTOF to define a peripheral blood immune signature of response to PD-1 blockade in classical Hodgkin lymphoma. Broader findings and caveats from the paper: Trial patients with a complete response had baseline diversity similar to that of newly diagnosed patients, while partial responders and progressors had significantly lower diversity. The study was restricted to a single clinical trial cohort, and the causes of repertoire differences, possibly disease activity or prior therapy, were left undefined. Diversity was lower in patients who began nivolumab less than 1 year after ASCT, so these patients were left out of later analyses to avoid confounding by immune reconstitution. CD4+ but not CD8+ TCR diversity rose significantly by C4D1 (p=0.0027 vs p=0.16), most apparent in complete responders (p=0.02). Newly diagnosed patients were reported to have lower baseline TCR diversity than healthy donors, and relapsed/refractory patients were reported to have lower baseline TCR diversity still.

Sample time point, as interpreted from the label and publication: cycle 4 day 1 (C4D1), after five to seven weeks of nivolumab. Every trial patient had relapsed after autologous stem cell transplantation, and cohorts A, B and C differed in prior brentuximab vedotin exposure. CD8+ T cells were purified from thawed PBMCs by magnetic negative selection with a Miltenyi CD8+ T cell isolation kit. The trial cohort comprised fewer than 65 patients with relapsed/refractory classical Hodgkin lymphoma whose best overall responses were complete response, partial response or progressive disease. Nivolumab dosing was 3 mg/kg intravenously every 2 weeks, continuing until either disease progression or unacceptable toxicity. Single-agent nivolumab was administered to trial patients in the multi-cohort phase II CheckMate 205 trial. An independent review committee assessed best overall response using the 2007 International Working Group response criteria. Trial PBMCs were collected just before the start of nivolumab (C1D1) and during therapy at cycle 2 day 1 and cycle 4 day 1. After peripheral blood was drawn into 8 mL Vacutainer Cell Preparation Tubes, PBMCs were isolated by centrifugation and then cryopreserved. Purified CD4+ and CD8+ fractions were prepared only for cases in which an additional PBMC sample was available. Magnetically labelled cells were removed on LS columns in a quadroMACS separator, and the flow-through was collected as the purified fraction.

Genomic DNA was extracted with the Qiagen DNeasy kit from unsorted PBMCs and from negatively selected CD4+ and CD8+ fractions. Amplification of TCR beta CDR3 regions was done by immunoSEQ multiplex PCR with primers that anneal to V and J segments. A synthetic immune receptor repertoire was used to minimize amplification bias, and any remaining bias was removed computationally after sequencing. As for how the authors treated the data: Custom Python scripts were used to quantify repertoire diversity as the Shannon entropy index. Unsorted, CD4+ and CD8+ repertoires were examined separately, except in combined analyses, for which CD4+ and CD8+ sequences were merged in silico. A clone counted as expanded when the clone's frequency after treatment rose at least 2-fold relative to C1D1, and clones undetected at baseline were given a pseudocount of 0.5. Singleton clones were defined as clones with 0 or 1 copy at C1D1, and non-singleton clones were defined as clones with 2 or more copies. By matching protein sequences in sorted samples from the same patient, clones expanded in unsorted samples were annotated as CD4+, CD8+ or unknown. Wilcoxon tests on paired samples were used to test changes in diversity from C1D1 to C4D1. In TCRdb, the immuneACCESS table is reduced to in-frame sequences with V and J assigned. These tables do not hold every clone; where another copy was compared, an unresolved V gene accounts for under half, and the others remain unexplained. That table supplies the V and J calls and clone size; D and trimming were determined from the DNA. In this sample the table shows about 1,400 clones, 70% to 80% of which occur a single time. Roughly 39% of the sample comes from the top ten.

Sequencing was performed on CD8+ T cells from blood, taken before the fourth cycle of nivolumab. The clonotype was recovered from a human donor with classical Hodgkin lymphoma. The donor label of this sample is uncertain. The rearranged chain carries TRBV28 and TRBJ1-5; TRBD1 is possibly the D segment (5 matching bases). The sequenced DNA: TGTGCCAGCAGTCGTTTCAGGGGCAATCAGCCCCAGCATTTT. It translates as CASSRFRGNQPQHF. Joined to the reference TRBV28 and TRBJ1-5 proteins, this CDR3 gives the full variable domain: DVKVTQSSRYLVKRTGEKVFLECVQDMDHENMFWYRQDPGLGLRLIYFSYDVKMKEKGDIPEGYSVSREKKERFSLILESASTNQTSMYLCASSRFRGNQPQHFGDGTRLSIL.